This TCR beta chain originates from a study of T cells after yellow fever vaccination. General study findings and limits: Although most clonotypes did not, a small share appeared in both CD4 and CD8 compartments. Reappearance after the booster was seen for most primary-vaccination clones, at 95% to 96% CD4 and 75% to 90% CD8. On re-exposure, the response was weaker but peaked faster, at day 5 versus 15.

Template switching by 5'RACE produced TCR cDNA, adding a universal primer site and UMIs. TCRdb re-analysed the 5' RACE reads in MiXCR, keeping a single row per CDR3 protein. Of around 600,000 distinct CDR3 sequences in the sample, roughly 12% were seen once. This clonotype was found a few times. Its cognate antigen is unknown. CDR3 length: 12 amino acids. V lost 0 bases, J lost 7 bases, and 5 bases lay in between. Germline V CDR1 and CDR2: SGDLS, YYNGEE. This TCR was sampled from a man aged 25 to 45 who received the YFV17D yellow fever vaccine. The sample here was PBMCs, taken on the day of the yellow fever booster vaccination. This chain uses TRBV9 with TRBJ2-1; D is unclear. DNA for the CDR3: TGTGCCAGCAGCGTAGCTACGAATGAGCAGTTCTTC. Translation: CASSVATNEQFF. Supplemented by reference TRBV9 and TRBJ2-1, the full variable domain reads DSGVTQTPKHLITATGQRVTLRCSPRSGDLSVYWYQQSLDQGLQFLIQYYNGEERAKGNILERFSAQQFPDLHSELNLSSLELGDSALYFCASSVATNEQFFGPGTRLTVL.